Sequencing of this TCR beta chain was carried out in a study of blood T cell repertoires in COVID-19. Profiling relied on immunoSEQ multiplex PCR, and the TCRdb table lists in-frame clones only, not all of them. The sample holds 140,000 to 150,000 clones; under 90% are singletons and the top ten take roughly two fifths. Germline CDR1 is MGHRA and CDR2 is YSYEKL. Trimming cost V 1 base and J 0 bases, with 13 bases left between them. The CDR3 length is 17 residues. The V and J genes are TRBV4-1 and TRBJ2-4, with D maybe TRBD2 (5 bases). The TCR comes from a human donor in a cohort sampled during active COVID-19. What was sequenced was peripheral blood. The CDR3 nucleotides are TGCGCCAGCAGCCAAGGACCTAGCACGGTAGCCAAAAACATTCAGTACTTC. It translates to CASSQGPSTVAKNIQYF.